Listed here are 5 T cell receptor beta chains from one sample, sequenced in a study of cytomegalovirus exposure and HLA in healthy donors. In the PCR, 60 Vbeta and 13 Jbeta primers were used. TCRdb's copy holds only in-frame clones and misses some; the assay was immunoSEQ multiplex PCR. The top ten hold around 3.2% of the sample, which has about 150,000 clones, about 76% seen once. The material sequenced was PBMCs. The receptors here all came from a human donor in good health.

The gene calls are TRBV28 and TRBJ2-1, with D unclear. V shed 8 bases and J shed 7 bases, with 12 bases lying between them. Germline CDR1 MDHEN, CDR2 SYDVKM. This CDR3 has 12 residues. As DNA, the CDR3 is TGTGCCAGCGGAGAGTTGGGTAATGAGCAGTTCTTC. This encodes CASGELGNEQFF.

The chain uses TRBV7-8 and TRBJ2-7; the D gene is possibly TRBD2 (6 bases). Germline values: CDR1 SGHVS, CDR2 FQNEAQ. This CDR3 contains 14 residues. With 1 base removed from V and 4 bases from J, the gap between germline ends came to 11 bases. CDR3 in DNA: TGTGCCAGCAGCTTAGATGTGGGGGGATACGAGCAGTACTTC. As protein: CASSLDVGGYEQYF.

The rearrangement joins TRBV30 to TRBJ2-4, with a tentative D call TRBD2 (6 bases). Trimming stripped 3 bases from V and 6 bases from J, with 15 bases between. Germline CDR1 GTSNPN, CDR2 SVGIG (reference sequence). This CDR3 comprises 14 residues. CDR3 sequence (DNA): TGTGCCTGGAGGCGCGGGACCTTAGGAAACATTCAGTACTTC. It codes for CAWRRGTLGNIQYF.

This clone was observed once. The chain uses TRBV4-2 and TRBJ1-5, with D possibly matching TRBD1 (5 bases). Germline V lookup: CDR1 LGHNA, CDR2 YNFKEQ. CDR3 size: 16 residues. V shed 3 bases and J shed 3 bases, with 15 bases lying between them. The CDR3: CASSQGGRVANQPQHF. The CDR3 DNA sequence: TGTGCCAGCAGCCAGGGCGGCAGGGTGGCCAATCAGCCCCAGCATTTT.

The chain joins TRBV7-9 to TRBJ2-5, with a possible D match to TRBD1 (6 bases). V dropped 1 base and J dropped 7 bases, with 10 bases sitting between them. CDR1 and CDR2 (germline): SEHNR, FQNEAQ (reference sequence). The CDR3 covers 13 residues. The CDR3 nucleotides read TGTGCCAGCAGCTTAGGGGGGCAGGGGACCCAGTACTTC. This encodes CASSLGGQGTQYF.